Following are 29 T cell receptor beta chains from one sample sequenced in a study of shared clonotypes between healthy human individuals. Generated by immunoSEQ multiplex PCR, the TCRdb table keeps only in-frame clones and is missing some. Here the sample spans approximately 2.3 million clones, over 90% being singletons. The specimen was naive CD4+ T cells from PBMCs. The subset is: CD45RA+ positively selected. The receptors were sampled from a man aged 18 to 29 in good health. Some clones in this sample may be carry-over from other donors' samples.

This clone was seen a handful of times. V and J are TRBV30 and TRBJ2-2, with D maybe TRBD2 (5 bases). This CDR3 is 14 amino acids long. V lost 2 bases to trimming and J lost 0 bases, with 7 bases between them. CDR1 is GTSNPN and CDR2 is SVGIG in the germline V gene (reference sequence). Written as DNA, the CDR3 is TGTGCCTGGAGTCCGGGGTCGAACACCGGGGAGCTGTTTTTT. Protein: CAWSPGSNTGELFF.

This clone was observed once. The CDR3 spells CASRRGRGLSYEQYF. The CDR3 nucleotides are TGTGCCAGCAGACGTGGTAGGGGGCTCTCCTACGAGCAGTACTTC. The V call is TRBV27, the J call TRBJ2-7, with 7 nucleotides matching TRBD1. V was clipped by 6 bases and J by 0 bases; unmatched bases: 8. Germline lookup yields CDR1 MNHEY and CDR2 SMNVEV (reference sequence). This CDR3 has 15 residues.

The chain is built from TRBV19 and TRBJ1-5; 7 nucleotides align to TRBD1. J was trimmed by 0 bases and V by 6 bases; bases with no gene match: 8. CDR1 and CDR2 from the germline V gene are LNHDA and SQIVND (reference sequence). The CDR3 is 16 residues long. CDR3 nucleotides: TGTGCCAGTAGCAGGACAGGAGAGCTTAGCAATCAGCCCCAGCATTTT. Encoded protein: CASSRTGELSNQPQHF.

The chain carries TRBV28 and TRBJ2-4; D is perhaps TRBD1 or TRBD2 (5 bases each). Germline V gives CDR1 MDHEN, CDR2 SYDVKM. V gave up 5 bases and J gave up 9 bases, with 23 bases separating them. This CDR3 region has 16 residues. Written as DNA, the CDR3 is TGTGCCAGCAGTCTTTGGGGTGGGGGTAGGGATACCATTCAGTACTTC. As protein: CASSLWGGGRDTIQYF.

The CDR3 protein is CASSPELVSTDTQYF. CDR3 coding DNA: TGTGCCAGCAGCCCCGAACTCGTTAGCACAGATACGCAGTATTTT. The gene calls are TRBV7-2 and TRBJ2-3; D is uncertain. The CDR3 is 15 residues long. Germline loops: CDR1 SGHTA, CDR2 FQGNSA. V gave up 5 bases and J gave up 0 bases, with 12 bases separating them.

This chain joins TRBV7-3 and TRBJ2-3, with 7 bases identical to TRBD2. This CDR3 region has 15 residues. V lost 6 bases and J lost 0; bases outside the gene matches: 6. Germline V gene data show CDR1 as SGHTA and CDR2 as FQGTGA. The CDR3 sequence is CASSHQAGSTDTQYF. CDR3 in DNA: TGTGCCAGCAGTCATCAAGCGGGAAGCACAGATACGCAGTATTTT.

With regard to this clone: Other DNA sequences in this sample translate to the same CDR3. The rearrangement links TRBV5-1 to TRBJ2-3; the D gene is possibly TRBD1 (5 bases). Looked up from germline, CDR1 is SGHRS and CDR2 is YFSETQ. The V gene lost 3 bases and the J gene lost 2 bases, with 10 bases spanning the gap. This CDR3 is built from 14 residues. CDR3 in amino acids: CASSSQGFTDTQYF. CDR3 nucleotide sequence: TGCGCCAGCAGCTCCCAGGGATTCACAGATACGCAGTATTTT. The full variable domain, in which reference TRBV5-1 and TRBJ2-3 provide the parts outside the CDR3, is KAGVTQTPRYLIKTRGQQVTLSCSPISGHRSVSWYQQTPGQGLQFLFEYFSETQRNKGNFPGRFSGRQFSNSRSEMNVSTLELGDSALYLCASSSQGFTDTQYFGPGTRLTVL.

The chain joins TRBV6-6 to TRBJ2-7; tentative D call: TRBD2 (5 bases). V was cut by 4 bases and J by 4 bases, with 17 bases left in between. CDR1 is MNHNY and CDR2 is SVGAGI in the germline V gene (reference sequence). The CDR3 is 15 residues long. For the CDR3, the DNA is TGTGCCAGCAGTTCCACGAGGGTCCGGCTATACGAGCAGTACTTC. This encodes CASSSTRVRLYEQYF.

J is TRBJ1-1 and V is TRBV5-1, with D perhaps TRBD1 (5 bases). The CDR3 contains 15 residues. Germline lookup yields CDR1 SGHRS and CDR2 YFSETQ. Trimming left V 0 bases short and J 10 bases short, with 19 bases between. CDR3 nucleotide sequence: TGCGCCAGCAGCTTGGAATCCCCAGGGCCCCGGGGAGCTTTCTTT. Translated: CASSLESPGPRGAFF. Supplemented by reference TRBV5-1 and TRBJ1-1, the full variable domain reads KAGVTQTPRYLIKTRGQQVTLSCSPISGHRSVSWYQQTPGQGLQFLFEYFSETQRNKGNFPGRFSGRQFSNSRSEMNVSTLELGDSALYLCASSLESPGPRGAFFGQGTRLTVV.

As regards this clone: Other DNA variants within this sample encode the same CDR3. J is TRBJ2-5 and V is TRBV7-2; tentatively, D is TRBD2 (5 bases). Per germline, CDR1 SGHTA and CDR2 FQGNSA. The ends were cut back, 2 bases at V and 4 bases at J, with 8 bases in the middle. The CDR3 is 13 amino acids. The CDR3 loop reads CASSLRGRETQYF. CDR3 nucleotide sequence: TGTGCCAGCAGCTTACGGGGAAGAGAGACCCAGTACTTC.

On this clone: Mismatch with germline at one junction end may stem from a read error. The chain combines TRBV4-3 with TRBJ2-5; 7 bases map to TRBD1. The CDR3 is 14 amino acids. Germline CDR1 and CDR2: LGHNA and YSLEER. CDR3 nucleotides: TGCGCCAGCAGCCAAGAATTAGTCCAGACAGGGTTGAACTTC. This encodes CASSQELVQTGLNF.

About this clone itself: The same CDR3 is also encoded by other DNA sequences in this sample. The chain's CDR3 is CASRRTGYEQYF. In nucleotides, the CDR3 is TGTGCCAGCAGACGGACAGGGTACGAGCAGTACTTC. The chain is built from TRBV7-2 and TRBJ2-7, with 8 bases lining up with TRBD1. Germline V gives CDR1 SGHTA, CDR2 FQGNSA. J lost 4 bases, V lost 6 bases, and 2 bases had no gene match. CDR3 length equals 12 residues.

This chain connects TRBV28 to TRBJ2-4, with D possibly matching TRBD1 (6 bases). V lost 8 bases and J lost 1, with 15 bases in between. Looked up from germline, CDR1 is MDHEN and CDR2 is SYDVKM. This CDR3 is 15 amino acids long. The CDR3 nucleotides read TGTGCCAGCCGCCCAGGGGTGTCGGCCAAAAACATTCAGTACTTC. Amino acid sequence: CASRPGVSAKNIQYF.

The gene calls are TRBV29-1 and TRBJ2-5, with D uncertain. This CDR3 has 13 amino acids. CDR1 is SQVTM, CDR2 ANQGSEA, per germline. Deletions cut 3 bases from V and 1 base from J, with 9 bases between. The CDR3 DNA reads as TGCAGCGTTGATCATCAGGTCCAAGAGACCCAGTACTTC. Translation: CSVDHQVQETQYF.

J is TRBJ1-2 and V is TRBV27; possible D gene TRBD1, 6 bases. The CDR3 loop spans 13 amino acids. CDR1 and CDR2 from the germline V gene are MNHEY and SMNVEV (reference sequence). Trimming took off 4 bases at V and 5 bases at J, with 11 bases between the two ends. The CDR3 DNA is TGTGCCAGCAGTTCGAACAGGGTTTATGGCTACACCTTC. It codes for CASSSNRVYGYTF.

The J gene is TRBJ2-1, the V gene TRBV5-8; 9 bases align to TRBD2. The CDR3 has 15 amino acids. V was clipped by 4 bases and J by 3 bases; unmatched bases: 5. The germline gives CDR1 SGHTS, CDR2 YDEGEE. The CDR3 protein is CASSLSGRGYNEQFF. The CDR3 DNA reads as TGTGCCAGCAGCCTTAGCGGGAGAGGCTACAATGAGCAGTTCTTC.

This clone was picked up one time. CDR3 nucleotides: TGTGCCAGCTCGCAAAGGGATTTTACTTTGGGGCAGTACTTC. Residues: CASSQRDFTLGQYF. The chain links TRBV6-5 to TRBJ2-7; D gene unclear. V was trimmed by 8 bases and J by 9 bases, leaving 23 bases between them. CDR3 length equals 14 residues. Germline assignment: CDR1 MNHEY and CDR2 SVGAGI.

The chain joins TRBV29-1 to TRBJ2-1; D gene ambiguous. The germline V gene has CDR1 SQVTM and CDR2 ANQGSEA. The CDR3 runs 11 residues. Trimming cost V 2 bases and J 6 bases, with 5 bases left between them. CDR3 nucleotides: TGCAGCGTTGAAAGGCCCAATGAGCAGTTCTTC. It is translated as CSVERPNEQFF.

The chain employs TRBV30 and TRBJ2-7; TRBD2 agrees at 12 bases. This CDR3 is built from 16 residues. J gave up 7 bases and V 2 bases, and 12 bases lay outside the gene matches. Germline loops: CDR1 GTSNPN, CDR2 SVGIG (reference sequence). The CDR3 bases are TGTGCCTGGAGTTATGGTCTAGCGGGAGGGCCCGGTGAGCAGTACTTC. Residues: CAWSYGLAGGPGEQYF.

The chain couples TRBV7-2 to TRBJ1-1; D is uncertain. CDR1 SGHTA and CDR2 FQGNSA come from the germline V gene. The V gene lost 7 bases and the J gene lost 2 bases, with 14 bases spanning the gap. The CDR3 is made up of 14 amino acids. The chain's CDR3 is CASNQPIINTEAFF. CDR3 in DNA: TGTGCCAGCAACCAGCCGATAATAAACACTGAAGCTTTCTTT.

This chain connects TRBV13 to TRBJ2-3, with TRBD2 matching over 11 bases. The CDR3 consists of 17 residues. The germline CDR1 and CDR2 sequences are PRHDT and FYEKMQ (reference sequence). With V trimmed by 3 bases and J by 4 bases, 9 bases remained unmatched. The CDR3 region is CASSLLAGGNLPDTQYF. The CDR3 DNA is TGTGCCAGCAGCTTGTTAGCGGGAGGGAATCTTCCAGATACGCAGTATTTT.

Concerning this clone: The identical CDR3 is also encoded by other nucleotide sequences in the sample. The CDR3 loop is CASSLSWGNQPQHF. The CDR3, as DNA: TGTGCCAGCAGTTTATCTTGGGGCAATCAGCCCCAGCATTTT. J is TRBJ1-5 and V is TRBV28; D uncertain. V dropped 1 base and J dropped 2 bases, with 6 bases sitting between them. CDR3 size: 14 residues. Germline V gives CDR1 MDHEN, CDR2 SYDVKM.

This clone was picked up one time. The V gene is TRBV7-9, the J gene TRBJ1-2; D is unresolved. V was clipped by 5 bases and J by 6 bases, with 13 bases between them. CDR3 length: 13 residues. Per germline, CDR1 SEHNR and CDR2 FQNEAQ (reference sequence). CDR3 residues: CASSIGLEDGYTF. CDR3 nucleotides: TGTGCCAGCAGCATCGGGCTCGAGGATGGCTACACCTTC.

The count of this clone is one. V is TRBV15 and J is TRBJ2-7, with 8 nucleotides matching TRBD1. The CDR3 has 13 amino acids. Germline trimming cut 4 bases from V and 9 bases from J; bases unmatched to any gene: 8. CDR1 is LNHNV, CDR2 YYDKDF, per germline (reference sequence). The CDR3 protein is CATSIGQGEGQYF. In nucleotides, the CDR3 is TGTGCCACCAGCATAGGACAGGGAGAAGGGCAGTACTTC.

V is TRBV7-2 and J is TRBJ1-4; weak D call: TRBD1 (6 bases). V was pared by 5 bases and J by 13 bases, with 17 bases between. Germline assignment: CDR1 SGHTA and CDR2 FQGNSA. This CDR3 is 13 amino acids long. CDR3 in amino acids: CASSLTRGYGLFF. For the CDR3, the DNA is TGTGCCAGCAGCCTCACGAGGGGGTATGGACTGTTTTTT.

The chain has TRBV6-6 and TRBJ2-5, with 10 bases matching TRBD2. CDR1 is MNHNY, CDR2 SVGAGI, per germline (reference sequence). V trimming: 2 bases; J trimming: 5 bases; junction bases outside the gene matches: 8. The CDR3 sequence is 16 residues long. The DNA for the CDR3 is TGTGCCAGCAGTTACCGGGCTAGCGGGAGTCTGGAGACCCAGTACTTC. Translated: CASSYRASGSLETQYF.

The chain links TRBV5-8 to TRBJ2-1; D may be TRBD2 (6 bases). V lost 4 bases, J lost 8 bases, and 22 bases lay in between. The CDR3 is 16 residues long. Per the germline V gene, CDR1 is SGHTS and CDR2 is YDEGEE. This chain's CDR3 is CASSRGRELGEDEQFF. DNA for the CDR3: TGTGCCAGCAGCCGAGGAAGGGAGTTGGGGGAGGATGAGCAGTTCTTC.

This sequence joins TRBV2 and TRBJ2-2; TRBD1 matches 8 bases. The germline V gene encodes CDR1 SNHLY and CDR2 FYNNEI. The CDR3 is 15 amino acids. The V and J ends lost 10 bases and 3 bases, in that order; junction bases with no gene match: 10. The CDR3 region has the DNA TGTGCCACCTCGAGACAGGGGTCGGACACCGGGGAGCTGTTTTTT. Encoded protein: CATSRQGSDTGELFF. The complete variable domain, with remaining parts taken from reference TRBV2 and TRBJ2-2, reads EPEVTQTPSHQVTQMGQEVILRCVPISNHLYFYWYRQILGQKVEFLVSFYNNEISEKSEIFDDQFSVERPDGSNFTLKIRSTKLEDSAMYFCATSRQGSDTGELFFGEGSRLTVL.

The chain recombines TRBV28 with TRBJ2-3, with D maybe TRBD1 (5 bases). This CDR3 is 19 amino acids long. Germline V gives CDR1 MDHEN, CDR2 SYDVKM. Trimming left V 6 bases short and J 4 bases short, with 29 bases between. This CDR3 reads CASSGDPRQYPFGPDTQYF. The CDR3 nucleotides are TGTGCCAGCAGCGGAGATCCTCGACAGTACCCCTTCGGGCCAGATACGCAGTATTTT.